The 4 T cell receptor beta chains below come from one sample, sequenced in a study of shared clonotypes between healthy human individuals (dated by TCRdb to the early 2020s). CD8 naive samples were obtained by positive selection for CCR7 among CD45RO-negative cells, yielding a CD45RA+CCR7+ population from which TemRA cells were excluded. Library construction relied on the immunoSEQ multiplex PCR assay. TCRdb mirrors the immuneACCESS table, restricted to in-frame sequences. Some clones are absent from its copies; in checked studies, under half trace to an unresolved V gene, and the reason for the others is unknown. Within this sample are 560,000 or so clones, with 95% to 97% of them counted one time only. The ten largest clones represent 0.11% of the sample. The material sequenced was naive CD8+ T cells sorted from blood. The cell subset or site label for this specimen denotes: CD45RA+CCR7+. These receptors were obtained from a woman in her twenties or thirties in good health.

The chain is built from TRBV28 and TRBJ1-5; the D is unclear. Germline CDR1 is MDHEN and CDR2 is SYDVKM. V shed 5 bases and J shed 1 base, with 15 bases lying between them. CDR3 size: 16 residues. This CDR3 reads CASSLTKPWSNQPQHF. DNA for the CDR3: TGTGCCAGCAGTCTAACCAAGCCCTGGAGCAATCAGCCCCAGCATTTT.

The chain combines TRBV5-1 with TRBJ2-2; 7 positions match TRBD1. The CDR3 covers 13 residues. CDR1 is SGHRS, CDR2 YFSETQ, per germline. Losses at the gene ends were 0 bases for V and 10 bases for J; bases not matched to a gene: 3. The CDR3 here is CASSLVGGAELFF. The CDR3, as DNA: TGCGCCAGCAGCTTGGTAGGGGGCGCGGAGCTGTTTTTT.

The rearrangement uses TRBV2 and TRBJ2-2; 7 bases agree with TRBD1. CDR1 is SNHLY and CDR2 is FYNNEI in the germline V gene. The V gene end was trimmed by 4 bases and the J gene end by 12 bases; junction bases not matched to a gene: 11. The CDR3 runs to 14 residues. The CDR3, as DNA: TGTGCCAGCAGTGCACAGGGGCACGGGAAAAAGCTGTTTTTT. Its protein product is CASSAQGHGKKLFF.

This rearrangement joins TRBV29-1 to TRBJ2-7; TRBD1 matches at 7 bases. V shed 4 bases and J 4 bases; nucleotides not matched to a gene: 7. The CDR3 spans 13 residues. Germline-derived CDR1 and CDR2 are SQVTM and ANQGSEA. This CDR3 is CSVVLGQHYEQYF. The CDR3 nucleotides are TGCAGCGTTGTATTGGGACAGCATTACGAGCAGTACTTC.